A single sample is the source of the 26 T cell receptor beta chains below, sequenced in a study of beta chain features in type 1 diabetes. Their antigen targets remain unknown. Findings and limits, study-wide: Moderately but significantly shorter TCRB CDR3s were found in Type 1 diabetes patients in all four CD4+ subsets.

Isolated RNA was reverse transcribed in full, so expressed TCRB transcripts were sequenced. Method: immunoSEQ multiplex PCR; TCRdb's copy keeps in-frame clones and lacks some. Among fewer than 400,000 clones listed, about a tenth were seen once. The source material was central memory CD4+ T cells from blood. The receptors stem from a man aged 25-40 years with type 1 diabetes.

The chain uses TRBV27 and TRBJ2-5; 7 bases agree with TRBD1. The V and J ends lost 10 bases and 1 base, in that order; junction bases with no gene match: 6. The germline V gene encodes CDR1 MNHEY and CDR2 SMNVEV (reference sequence). The CDR3 extends over 13 amino acids. The CDR3 here is CATRRTGQETQYF. As DNA, the CDR3 is TGTGCCACCCGAAGGACAGGCCAAGAGACCCAGTACTTC.

This clone was recorded a few times. The V gene is TRBV7-2, the J gene TRBJ1-2, with D unresolved. CDR1 is SGHTA and CDR2 is FQGNSA in the germline V gene. This CDR3 region has 12 residues. V dropped 3 bases and J dropped 8 bases, with 10 bases sitting between them. CDR3 sequence: CASSLLESGYTF. In nucleotides, the CDR3 is TGTGCCAGCAGCTTGCTTGAGTCAGGCTACACCTTC.

V is TRBV5-1 and J is TRBJ1-1; D is perhaps TRBD1 (6 bases). Trimming stripped 3 bases from V and 2 bases from J, with 17 bases between. This CDR3 spans 16 amino acids. Per germline, CDR1 SGHRS and CDR2 YFSETQ. The CDR3 nucleotides are TGCGCCAGCAGCTCTTTTGGGGGCCAGCTTAACACTGAAGCTTTCTTT. Amino acids: CASSSFGGQLNTEAFF.

The rearrangement links TRBV29-1 to TRBJ2-5; TRBD1 might be the D (6 bases). Trimming took 5 bases from V and 3 from J, leaving 16 bases between them. The CDR3 totals 14 residues. Germline values: CDR1 SQVTM, CDR2 ANQGSEA. The CDR3 DNA reads TGCAGCGTTCCTAGTAGGGGGAAAAAAGAGACCCAGTACTTC. This codes for CSVPSRGKKETQYF.

This clone was detected only a few times. The sample holds other DNA sequences that translate to the same CDR3. The genes are TRBV7-9 and TRBJ1-1; D unresolved. V dropped 5 bases and J dropped 1 base, with 11 bases sitting between them. CDR1 is SEHNR, CDR2 FQNEAQ, per germline (reference sequence). The CDR3 has 14 residues. The CDR3, as DNA: TGTGCCAGCAGCCGGTTTACAGAGAACACTGAAGCTTTCTTT. The encoded protein is CASSRFTENTEAFF.

This clone was picked up a small number of times. This sequence joins TRBV4-2 and TRBJ2-7, with D maybe TRBD1 (5 bases). The V and J ends lost 1 base and 2 bases respectively, with 12 bases between them. The V gene's germline CDR1 is LGHNA and CDR2 YNFKEQ. The CDR3 is 15 amino acids. The CDR3 DNA sequence: TGTGCCAGCAGCCAAGTAGGGGCAGCTGCCTACGAGCAGTACTTC. It codes for CASSQVGAAAYEQYF.

This CDR3 reads CAWSAGTSGGRGEQFF. For the CDR3, the DNA is TGTGCCTGGAGTGCCGGGACTAGCGGGGGGCGCGGTGAGCAGTTCTTC. The chain carries TRBV30 and TRBJ2-1, with 15 bases that match TRBD2. From germline, CDR1 is GTSNPN and CDR2 SVGIG (reference sequence). The J segment lost 9 bases and the V segment lost 1 base, leaving 7 bases of the junction unmatched. CDR3 size: 16 residues.

This clone was seen a few times. V and J are TRBV9 and TRBJ2-1, with TRBD2 matching over 9 bases. This CDR3 spans 15 amino acids. Germline loops: CDR1 SGDLS, CDR2 YYNGEE. The V gene end was trimmed by 4 bases and the J gene end by 2 bases; junction bases not matched to a gene: 4. CDR3: CASSFSGGPYNEQFF. In nucleotides, the CDR3 is TGTGCCAGCAGCTTCAGCGGGGGGCCCTACAATGAGCAGTTCTTC. The full variable domain, with the rest looked up from reference TRBV9 and TRBJ2-1, is DSGVTQTPKHLITATGQRVTLRCSPRSGDLSVYWYQQSLDQGLQFLIQYYNGEERAKGNILERFSAQQFPDLHSELNLSSLELGDSALYFCASSFSGGPYNEQFFGPGTRLTVL.

The chain employs TRBV5-1 and TRBJ2-5, with 7 bases that match TRBD1. The germline V gene encodes CDR1 SGHRS and CDR2 YFSETQ. The CDR3 sequence is 16 residues long. V lost 0 bases, J lost 5 bases, and 10 bases stayed unmatched. The CDR3 bases are TGCGCCAGCAGCTTGGGTCTCCGACAGGGAAGGGAGACCCAGTACTTC. This gives the protein CASSLGLRQGRETQYF.

This clone was detected only a few times. The chain is built from TRBV19 and TRBJ2-5; tentative D call: TRBD1 (5 bases). CDR1 and CDR2 from the germline V gene are LNHDA and SQIVND (reference sequence). The CDR3 extends over 14 amino acids. V was clipped by 5 bases and J by 5 bases, with 15 bases between them. The CDR3 coding sequence is TGTGCCAGTAGTGCCCGGACAATTTCCGAGACCCAGTACTTC. It codes for CASSARTISETQYF.

V gene TRBV11-2 combines with J gene TRBJ2-7; D not resolved. The CDR3 is 11 residues long. Germline CDR1 and CDR2: SGHAT and FQNNGV. V was cut by 8 bases and J by 5 bases, with 10 bases left in between. CDR3 DNA: TGTGCCAGCTCCCGGCACCACGAGCAGTACTTC. This codes for CASSRHHEQYF.

This clone was counted only a few times. This sequence joins TRBV2 and TRBJ2-5, with TRBD1 identical over 7 bases. There are 12 residues in the CDR3. CDR1 is SNHLY and CDR2 is FYNNEI in the germline V gene. The trim removed 8 bases at V and 5 bases at J, leaving 5 bases unmatched. CDR3 protein: CASSGGSETQYF. The DNA of the CDR3 is TGTGCCAGCTCAGGGGGATCGGAGACCCAGTACTTC.

Points on this clone: The sample contains more than one DNA sequence encoding this CDR3. This sequence joins TRBV10-3 and TRBJ1-2; perhaps TRBD1 as D (5 bases). The ends were cut back, 3 bases at V and 2 bases at J, with 7 bases in the middle. Germline V CDR1 and CDR2: ENHRY, SYGVKD. The length of the CDR3 is 13 residues. This CDR3 reads CAISEDRNYGYTF. Written as DNA, the CDR3 is TGTGCCATCAGTGAAGACAGAAACTATGGCTACACCTTC.

The V gene is TRBV7-2, the J gene TRBJ2-5; D not resolved. Germline V gene sequence: CDR1 SGHTA, CDR2 FQGNSA. The V end was cut by 1 base, the J end by 3 bases, with 15 bases between. The CDR3 spans 16 residues. CDR3 DNA: TGTGCCAGCAGCTTAGGGGTGGTGGTGGAAAAAGAGACCCAGTACTTC. Encoded protein: CASSLGVVVEKETQYF.

A few counts support this clone. V and J are TRBV28 and TRBJ1-2; 9 nucleotides agree with TRBD1. CDR3 size: 15 residues. From germline, CDR1 is MDHEN and CDR2 SYDVKM. The V and J ends lost 6 bases and 13 bases, in that order; junction bases with no gene match: 18. In DNA, the CDR3 is TGTGCCAGCAGCCTAGACAAACGAGGGACAGGGAAGGGCACCTTC. Its translation: CASSLDKRGTGKGTF.

CDR3 region: CASSTTQGDSWNTQYF. Written as DNA, the CDR3 is TGTGCCAGCAGCACTACTCAAGGGGACAGCTGGAATACGCAGTATTTT. This chain connects TRBV27 to TRBJ2-3; 7 bases fit TRBD1. The CDR3 sequence is 16 residues long. V was clipped by 6 bases and J by 7 bases; unmatched bases: 16. CDR1 and CDR2 (germline): MNHEY, SMNVEV (reference sequence).

This clone was counted between two and nine times. The gene calls are TRBV29-1 and TRBJ2-3; no reliable D call. Trimming cost V 4 bases and J 5 bases, with 7 bases left between them. Germline V gene sequence: CDR1 SQVTM, CDR2 ANQGSEA. The CDR3 is made up of 11 amino acids. The CDR3 bases are TGCAGCGTTGGAGATAAAGATACGCAGTATTTT. Its protein is CSVGDKDTQYF.

The genes are TRBV5-6 and TRBJ1-4; perhaps TRBD1 as D (6 bases). CDR3 length equals 13 residues. Germline V CDR1 and CDR2: SGHDT, YYEEEE. The germline V and J ends were trimmed by 1 base and 13 bases, with 14 bases remaining between them. For the CDR3, the DNA is TGTGCCAGCAGCTTGCATGCCAGCAGGGGACTGTTTTTT. Its translation is CASSLHASRGLFF.

The chain recombines TRBV18 with TRBJ2-1; D gene unclear. The CDR3 extends over 13 amino acids. Trimming removed 5 bases at V and 7 bases at J, with 12 bases between. CDR1 is KGHSH, CDR2 LQKENI, per germline. The CDR3 here is CASSSTSRNEQFF. CDR3 nucleotides: TGTGCCAGCTCATCTACCTCTAGGAATGAGCAGTTCTTC.

V and J are TRBV7-2 and TRBJ1-6; TRBD1 might be the D (5 bases). The CDR3 is 16 amino acids. V shed 4 bases and J shed 7 bases, with 17 bases lying between them. Germline CDR1 is SGHTA and CDR2 is FQGNSA. CDR3 nucleotide sequence: TGTGCCAGCAGCTCCGGGCGGGGGGGTGTAAATTCACCCCTCCACTTT. Translated, it gives CASSSGRGGVNSPLHF.

The chain recombines TRBV5-1 with TRBJ2-3, with 8 bases lining up with TRBD2. There are 16 residues in the CDR3. V lost 4 bases, J lost 3 bases, and 10 bases stayed unmatched. CDR1 is SGHRS and CDR2 is YFSETQ in the germline V gene. The CDR3 DNA sequence: TGCGCCAGCAGCCACGCAGAGGGACTAGGAACAGATACGCAGTATTTT. It yields the protein CASSHAEGLGTDTQYF.

V and J are TRBV5-1 and TRBJ2-7; 10 nucleotides agree with TRBD1. The ends lost 6 bases at V and 3 bases at J; junction bases unmatched: 6. CDR3 length: 14 amino acids. Germline CDR1 SGHRS, CDR2 YFSETQ. Here the CDR3 reads CASNFGQGGYEQYF. DNA of the CDR3: TGCGCCAGCAATTTTGGACAGGGGGGCTACGAGCAGTACTTC.

In its sample, this clone was seen a few times. This rearrangement joins TRBV19 to TRBJ2-5, with D perhaps matching TRBD1 or TRBD2 (6 bases each). Trimming cost V 1 base and J 1 base, with 13 bases left between them. CDR3 length equals 16 residues. Germline V gene sequence: CDR1 LNHDA, CDR2 SQIVND (reference sequence). The CDR3 region is CASSIAGTGAQETQYF. The CDR3, as DNA: TGTGCCAGTAGTATAGCTGGGACGGGGGCCCAAGAGACCCAGTACTTC. Full variable domain (remainder filled in from reference TRBV19 and TRBJ2-5): DGGITQSPKYLFRKEGQNVTLSCEQNLNHDAMYWYRQDPGQGLRLIYYSQIVNDFQKGDIAEGYSVSREKKESFPLTVTSAQKNPTAFYLCASSIAGTGAQETQYFGPGTRLLVL.

V gene TRBV19 combines with J gene TRBJ2-1; D perhaps matches TRBD1 (6 bases). This CDR3 comprises 12 residues. V lost 3 bases to trimming and J lost 10 bases, with 10 bases between them. Germline V gene sequence: CDR1 LNHDA, CDR2 SQIVND (reference sequence). DNA of the CDR3: TGTGCCAGTAGTATGGGACACTACGAGCAGTTCTTC. The encoded protein is CASSMGHYEQFF.

This clone was seen more than once but under ten times. This chain links TRBV11-2 with TRBJ2-7; 9 bases line up with TRBD2. The CDR3 spans 16 residues. Germline V gene lookup returns CDR1 SGHAT and CDR2 FQNNGV. Unmatched junction bases numbered 11, after V lost 4 bases and J lost 4 bases. The CDR3 region is CASSSPSGARLYEQYF. The DNA of the CDR3 is TGTGCCAGCAGCTCTCCTAGCGGGGCGCGACTATACGAGCAGTACTTC.

This clone was seen a few times. This rearrangement joins TRBV4-2 to TRBJ2-6; 7 bases are a match to TRBD1. The CDR3 extends over 15 amino acids. Trimming at V came to 4 bases and at J to 2 bases, leaving 2 bases not matched to a gene. CDR1 is LGHNA and CDR2 is YNFKEQ in the germline V gene. In nucleotides, the CDR3 is TGTGCCAGCAGCCCTCAGGGGGCTGGGGCCAACGTCCTGACTTTC. Its translation: CASSPQGAGANVLTF.